The clone carrying this T cell receptor (beta chain) has just a few counts. Its matching antigen is unknown. The source of the sample is a study of vaccination and CD4 T cells after COVID-19. Turning to the study itself: For post-vaccine samples, collection took place a median roughly 70 days after dose two, ranging from 14 to 241. Findings of the study overall: Relatively few convalescent patients and no early post-infection timepoints were analyzed.

The V gene lost 6 bases and the J gene lost 1 base, with 6 bases spanning the gap. From germline, CDR1 is MNHEY and CDR2 SVGEGT. This CDR3 has 12 amino acids. An Oncomine TCR Beta short-read assay was used to sequence the DNA from cultured CD4+ T cells. DNA came from CD4+ T cells after culture. MiXCR was run by TCRdb on the PCR reads, yielding one entry per CDR3 protein. The data hold fewer than 15,000 distinct CDR3 sequences, with around 47% observed a single time. The treatment is: approximately 9-day PBMC culture with coronavirus spike peptide pools or control peptides (ViraFEST assay). The receptor was derived from a human donor who had recovered from COVID-19. V is TRBV6-2 or TRBV6-3 and J is TRBJ1-1, with D unresolved. Sample: CD4+ T cells from blood, cultured in vitro. The CDR3 DNA sequence: TGTGCCAGCAGCAGGCAGAACACTGAAGCTTTCTTT. It encodes CASSRQNTEAFF.